These 2 T cell receptor beta chains share one sample of origin, sequenced in a study of T cells in localized non-small cell lung cancer. Assay: immunoSEQ multiplex PCR; the TCRdb copy retains only in-frame clones and omits some. The sample contains tens of thousands of clones, about 88% of which appear only once. Sequenced material: PBMCs, taken before any cancer treatment. The source of these receptors is a man aged 35 to 69 with stage II lung adenocarcinoma.

This clone was counted between two and nine times. CDR3 in DNA: TGTGCCAGCAGCCCCCGGGCAGGCATGATGAACACTGAAGCTTTCTTT. Translating it yields CASSPRAGMMNTEAFF. The J gene is TRBJ1-1, the V gene TRBV5-5; D uncertain. Germline CDR1 SGHKS, CDR2 YYEKEE (reference sequence). The CDR3 runs 16 residues. V was cut by 4 bases and J by 0 bases, with 16 bases left in between. The full variable domain, its missing parts supplied by reference TRBV5-5 and TRBJ1-1, is DAGVTQSPTHLIKTRGQQVTLRCSPISGHKSVSWYQQVLGQGPQFIFQYYEKEERGRGNFPDRFSARQFPNYSSELNVNALLLGDSALYLCASSPRAGMMNTEAFFGQGTRLTVV.

CDR3 residues: CASSDRDPTDTQYF. CDR3 coding DNA: TGTGCCAGCAGCGACCGGGACCCCACAGATACGCAGTATTTT. The chain is built from TRBV7-3 and TRBJ2-3; TRBD1 or TRBD2 may be the D gene (5 bases each). The germline CDR1 and CDR2 sequences are SGHTA and FQGTGA. CDR3 length: 14 residues. Trimming took off 5 bases at V and 2 bases at J, with 11 bases between the two ends.